This is a list of T cell receptor beta chains from one sample in a study of cytomegalovirus exposure and HLA in healthy donors. Clones were sequenced by immunoSEQ multiplex PCR, and TCRdb holds only the in-frame ones, with some missing. The sample lists roughly 90,000 clones, about 87% occurring once. Sequencing input: PBMCs. The receptors were sampled from a man in his late teens or twenties in good health and CMV-seronegative. CDR3s include the opening cysteine and the closing phenylalanine or tryptophan. Fields, in order: V gene, D gene, J gene, clone size, CDR3 protein, CDR3 DNA. D genes are given only for firm matches. Clone size appears in some rows only: once, few, many, or a class for an expanded clone.

v_call: TRBV7-8; d_call: NA; j_call: TRBJ2-1; clone_size: NA; cdr3_aa: CASSLTEIGRDEQFF; cdr3_nt: TGTGCCAGCAGCTTAACGGAGATCGGCAGAGATGAGCAGTTCTTC
v_call: TRBV5-1; d_call: NA; j_call: TRBJ1-6; clone_size: NA; cdr3_aa: CASSLVGSSPLHF; cdr3_nt: TGCGCCAGCAGCTTGGTCGGGTCCTCACCCCTCCACTTT
v_call: TRBV2; d_call: NA; j_call: TRBJ2-6; clone_size: NA; cdr3_aa: CASSLNRGRGDSGANVLTF; cdr3_nt: TGTGCCAGCAGTCTAAACAGGGGACGCGGGGACTCTGGGGCCAACGTCCTGACTTTC
v_call: TRBV7-9; d_call: NA; j_call: TRBJ2-7; clone_size: NA; cdr3_aa: CASSFQGIGHEQYF; cdr3_nt: TGTGCCAGCAGCTTCCAGGGTATCGGTCACGAGCAGTACTTC
v_call: TRBV4-2; d_call: TRBD2; j_call: TRBJ2-7; clone_size: once; cdr3_aa: CASSPNGLAYEQYF; cdr3_nt: TGTGCCAGCAGCCCTAACGGACTAGCCTACGAGCAGTACTTC
v_call: TRBV5-8; d_call: NA; j_call: TRBJ1-1; clone_size: NA; cdr3_aa: CASSLEPGLNTEAFF; cdr3_nt: TGTGCCAGCAGCTTGGAACCAGGGCTTAACACTGAAGCTTTCTTT
v_call: TRBV11-3; d_call: NA; j_call: TRBJ2-1; clone_size: once; cdr3_aa: CASSLTSINEQFF; cdr3_nt: TGTGCCAGCAGCTTAACTAGTATCAATGAGCAGTTCTTC
v_call: TRBV19; d_call: NA; j_call: TRBJ2-3; clone_size: NA; cdr3_aa: CASRAGTDTQYF; cdr3_nt: TGTGCCAGTAGGGCAGGCACAGATACGCAGTATTTT
v_call: TRBV7-2; d_call: TRBD1; j_call: TRBJ1-2; clone_size: NA; cdr3_aa: CASSPETGPYGYTF; cdr3_nt: TGTGCCAGCAGCCCGGAGACAGGGCCCTATGGCTACACCTTC
v_call: TRBV10-3; d_call: NA; j_call: TRBJ2-7; clone_size: NA; cdr3_aa: CAISARGAAPYEQYF; cdr3_nt: TGTGCCATCAGTGCCCGGGGGGCAGCCCCCTACGAGCAGTACTTC
v_call: TRBV6-4; d_call: TRBD2; j_call: TRBJ2-1; clone_size: NA; cdr3_aa: CASAGGENNEQFF; cdr3_nt: TGTGCCAGCGCGGGAGGGGAGAACAATGAGCAGTTCTTC
v_call: TRBV18; d_call: TRBD2; j_call: TRBJ2-7; clone_size: NA; cdr3_aa: CASSRLTSGQSYEQYF; cdr3_nt: TGTGCCAGCTCACGGTTGACTAGCGGGCAATCCTACGAGCAGTACTTC
v_call: TRBV2; d_call: NA; j_call: TRBJ2-3; clone_size: NA; cdr3_aa: CASSEYQGPQYF; cdr3_nt: TGTGCCAGCAGTGAATATCAGGGCCCGCAGTATTTT